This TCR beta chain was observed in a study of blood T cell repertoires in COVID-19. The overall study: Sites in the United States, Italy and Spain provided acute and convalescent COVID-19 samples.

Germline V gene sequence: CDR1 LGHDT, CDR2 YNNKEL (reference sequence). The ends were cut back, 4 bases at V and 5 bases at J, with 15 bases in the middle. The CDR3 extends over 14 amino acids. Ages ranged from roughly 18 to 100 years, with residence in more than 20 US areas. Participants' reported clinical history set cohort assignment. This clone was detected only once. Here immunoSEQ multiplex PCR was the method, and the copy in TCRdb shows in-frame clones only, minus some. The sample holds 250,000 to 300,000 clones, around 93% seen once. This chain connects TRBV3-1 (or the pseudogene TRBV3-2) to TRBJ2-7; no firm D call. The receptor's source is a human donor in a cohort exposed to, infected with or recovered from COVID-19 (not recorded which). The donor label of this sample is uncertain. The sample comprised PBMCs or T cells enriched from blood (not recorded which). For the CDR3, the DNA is TGTGCCAGCAGCCGATGGTCGGGTGGCAACGAGCAGTACTTC. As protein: CASSRWSGGNEQYF.